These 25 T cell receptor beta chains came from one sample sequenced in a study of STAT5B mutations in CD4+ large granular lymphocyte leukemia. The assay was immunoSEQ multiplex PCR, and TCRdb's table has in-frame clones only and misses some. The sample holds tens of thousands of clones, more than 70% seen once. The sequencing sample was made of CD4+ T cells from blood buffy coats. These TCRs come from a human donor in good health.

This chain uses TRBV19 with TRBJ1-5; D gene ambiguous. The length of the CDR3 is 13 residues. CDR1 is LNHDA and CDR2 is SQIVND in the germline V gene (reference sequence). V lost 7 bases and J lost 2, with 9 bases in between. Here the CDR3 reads CASMGAGNQPQHF. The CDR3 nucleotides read TGTGCCAGTATGGGTGCGGGCAATCAGCCCCAGCATTTT.

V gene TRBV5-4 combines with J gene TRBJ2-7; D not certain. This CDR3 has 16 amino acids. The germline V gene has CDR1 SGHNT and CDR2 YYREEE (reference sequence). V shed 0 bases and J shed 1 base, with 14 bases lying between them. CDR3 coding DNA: TGTGCCAGCAGCTTGGGTCCAGGTGCCTCTTCCTACGAGCAGTACTTC. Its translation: CASSLGPGASSYEQYF.

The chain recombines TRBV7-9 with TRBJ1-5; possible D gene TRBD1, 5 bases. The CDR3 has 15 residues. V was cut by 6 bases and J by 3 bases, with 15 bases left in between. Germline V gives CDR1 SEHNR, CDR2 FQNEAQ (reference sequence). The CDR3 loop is CASSRDFSFNQPQHF. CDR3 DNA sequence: TGTGCCAGCAGTCGGGACTTCTCCTTCAATCAGCCCCAGCATTTT.

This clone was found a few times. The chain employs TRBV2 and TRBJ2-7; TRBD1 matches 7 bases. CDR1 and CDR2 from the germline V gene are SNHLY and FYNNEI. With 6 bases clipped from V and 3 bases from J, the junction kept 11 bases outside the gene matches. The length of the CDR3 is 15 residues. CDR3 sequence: CASRATGVFSYEQYF. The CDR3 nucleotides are TGTGCCAGCAGGGCCACAGGGGTGTTCAGCTACGAGCAGTACTTC.

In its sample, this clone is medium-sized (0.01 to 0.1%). This chain's CDR3 is CASSGAGTSWGYEQYF. Written as DNA, the CDR3 is TGTGCCAGCAGCGGGGCCGGGACATCGTGGGGTTACGAGCAGTACTTC. The chain couples TRBV13 to TRBJ2-7; the D gene is possibly TRBD1 (6 bases). Germline assignment: CDR1 PRHDT and CDR2 FYEKMQ (reference sequence). The CDR3 sequence is 16 residues long. The V gene lost 5 bases and the J gene lost 4 bases, with 21 bases spanning the gap.

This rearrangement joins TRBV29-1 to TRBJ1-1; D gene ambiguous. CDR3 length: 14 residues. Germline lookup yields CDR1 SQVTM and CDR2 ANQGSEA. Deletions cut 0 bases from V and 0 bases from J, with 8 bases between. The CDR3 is CSVEDLILNTEAFF. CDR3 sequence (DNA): TGCAGCGTTGAAGATCTAATTCTGAACACTGAAGCTTTCTTT.

The CDR3 here is CASSYSGTAYNEQFF. In nucleotides, the CDR3 is TGTGCCAGCAGTTACTCGGGGACGGCTTACAATGAGCAGTTCTTC. The V and J genes are TRBV6-5 and TRBJ2-1; D tentatively reads TRBD1 or TRBD2 (5 bases each). In germline, CDR1 is MNHEY, CDR2 SVGAGI. The CDR3 sequence is 15 residues long. V lost 0 bases, J lost 4 bases, and 10 bases lay in between.

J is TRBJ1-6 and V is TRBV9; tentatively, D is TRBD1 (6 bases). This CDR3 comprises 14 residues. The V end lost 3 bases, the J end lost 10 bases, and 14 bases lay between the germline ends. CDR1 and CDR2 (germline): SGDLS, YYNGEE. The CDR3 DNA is TGTGCCAGCAGCGAAGGGGGTTTTGGGTCACCCCTCCACTTT. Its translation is CASSEGGFGSPLHF.

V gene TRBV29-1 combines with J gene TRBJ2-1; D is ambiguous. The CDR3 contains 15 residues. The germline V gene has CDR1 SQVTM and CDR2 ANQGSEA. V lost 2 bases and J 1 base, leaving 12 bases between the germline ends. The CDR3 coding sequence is TGCAGCGTTGAAATGGGAAGCTTTTCCTACAATGAGCAGTTCTTC. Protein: CSVEMGSFSYNEQFF.

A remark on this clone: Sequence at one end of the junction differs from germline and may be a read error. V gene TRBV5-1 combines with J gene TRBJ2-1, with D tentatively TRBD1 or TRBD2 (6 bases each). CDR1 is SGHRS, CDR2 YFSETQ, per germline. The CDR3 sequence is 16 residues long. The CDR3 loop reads CASRLGPGAPYNEQFF. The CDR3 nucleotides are TGCGCCAGCAGATTGGGTCCGGGGGCGCCCTACAATGAGCAGTTCTTC.

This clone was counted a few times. CDR3 protein: CSVWTGSSNQPQHF. The DNA for the CDR3 is TGCAGCGTGTGGACAGGGTCGAGCAATCAGCCCCAGCATTTT. The V gene is TRBV29-1, the J gene TRBJ1-5; TRBD1 aligns across 8 bases. V gave up 6 bases and J gave up 1 base; unmatched junction bases: 5. This CDR3 is 14 amino acids long. CDR1 and CDR2 (germline): SQVTM, ANQGSEA.

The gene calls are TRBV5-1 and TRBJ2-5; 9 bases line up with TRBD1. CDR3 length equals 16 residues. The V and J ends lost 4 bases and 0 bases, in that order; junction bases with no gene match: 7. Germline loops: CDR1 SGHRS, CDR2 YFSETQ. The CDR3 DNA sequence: TGCGCCAGCAGCCCAGGACAGGGGACCTACCAAGAGACCCAGTACTTC. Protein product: CASSPGQGTYQETQYF.

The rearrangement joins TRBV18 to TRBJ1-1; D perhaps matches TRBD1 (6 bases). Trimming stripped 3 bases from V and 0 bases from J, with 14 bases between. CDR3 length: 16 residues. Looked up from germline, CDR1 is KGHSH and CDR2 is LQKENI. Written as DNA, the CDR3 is TGTGCCAGCTCACCCCCTATGCAGGGGATGAACACTGAAGCTTTCTTT. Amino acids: CASSPPMQGMNTEAFF.

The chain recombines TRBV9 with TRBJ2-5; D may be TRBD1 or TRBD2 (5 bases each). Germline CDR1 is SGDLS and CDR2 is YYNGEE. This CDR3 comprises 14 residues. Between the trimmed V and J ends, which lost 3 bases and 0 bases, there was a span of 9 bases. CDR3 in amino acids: CASSGREYQETQYF. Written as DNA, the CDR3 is TGTGCCAGCAGCGGCAGGGAGTACCAAGAGACCCAGTACTTC.

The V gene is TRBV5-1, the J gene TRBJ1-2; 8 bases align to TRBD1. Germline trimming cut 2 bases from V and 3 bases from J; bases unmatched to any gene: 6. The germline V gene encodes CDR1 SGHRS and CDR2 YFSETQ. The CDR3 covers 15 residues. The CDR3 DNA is TGCGCCAGCAGCTTAGATCAGGGGGCTTACTATGGCTACACCTTC. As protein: CASSLDQGAYYGYTF.

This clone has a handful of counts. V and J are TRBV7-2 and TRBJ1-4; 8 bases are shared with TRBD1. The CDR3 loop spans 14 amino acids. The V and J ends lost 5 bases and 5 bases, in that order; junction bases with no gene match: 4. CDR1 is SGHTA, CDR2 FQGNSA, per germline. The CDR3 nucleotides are TGTGCCAGCAGCCCAGACAGGGGCAATGAAAAACTGTTTTTT. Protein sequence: CASSPDRGNEKLFF.

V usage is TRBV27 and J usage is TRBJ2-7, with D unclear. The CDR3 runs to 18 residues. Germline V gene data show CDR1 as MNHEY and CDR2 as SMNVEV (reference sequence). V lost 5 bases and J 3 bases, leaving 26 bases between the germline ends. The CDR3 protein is CASSPLPRLASRGYEQYF. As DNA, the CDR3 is TGTGCCAGCAGTCCACTCCCGCGACTGGCTTCGAGAGGCTACGAGCAGTACTTC.

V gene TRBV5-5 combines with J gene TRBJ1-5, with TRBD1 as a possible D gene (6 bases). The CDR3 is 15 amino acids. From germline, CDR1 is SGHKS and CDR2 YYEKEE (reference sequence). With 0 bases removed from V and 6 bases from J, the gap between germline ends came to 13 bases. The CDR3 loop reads CASSLGQAGGQPQHF. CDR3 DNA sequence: TGTGCCAGCAGCTTGGGACAGGCGGGGGGTCAGCCCCAGCATTTT.

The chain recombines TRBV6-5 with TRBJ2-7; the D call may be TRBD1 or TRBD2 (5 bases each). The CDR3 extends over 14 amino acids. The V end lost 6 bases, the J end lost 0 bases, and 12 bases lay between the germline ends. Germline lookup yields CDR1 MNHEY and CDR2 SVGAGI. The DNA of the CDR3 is TGTGCCAGCAGAAGGGACGGAAGCTCCTACGAGCAGTACTTC. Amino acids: CASRRDGSSYEQYF.

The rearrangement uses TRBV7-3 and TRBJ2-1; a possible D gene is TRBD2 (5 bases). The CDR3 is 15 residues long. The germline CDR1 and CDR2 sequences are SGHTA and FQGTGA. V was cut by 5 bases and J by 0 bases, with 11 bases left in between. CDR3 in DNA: TGTGCCAGCAGCCCGAGGAGGAGCTCCTACAATGAGCAGTTCTTC. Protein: CASSPRRSSYNEQFF. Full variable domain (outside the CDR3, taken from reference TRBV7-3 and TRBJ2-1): GAGVSQTPSNKVTEKGKYVELRCDPISGHTALYWYRQSLGQGPEFLIYFQGTGAADDSGLPNDRFFAVRPEGSVSTLKIQRTERGDSAVYLCASSPRRSSYNEQFFGPGTRLTVL.

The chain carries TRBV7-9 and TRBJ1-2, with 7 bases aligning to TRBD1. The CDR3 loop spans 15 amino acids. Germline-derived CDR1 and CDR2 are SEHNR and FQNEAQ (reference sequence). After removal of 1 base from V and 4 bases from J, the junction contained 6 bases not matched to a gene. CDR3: CASSLGGGGPYGYTF. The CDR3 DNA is TGTGCCAGCAGCTTAGGAGGAGGGGGCCCCTATGGCTACACCTTC.

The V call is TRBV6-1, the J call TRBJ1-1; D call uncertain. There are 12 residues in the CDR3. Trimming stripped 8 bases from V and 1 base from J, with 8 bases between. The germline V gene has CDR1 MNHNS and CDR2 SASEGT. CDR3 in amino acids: CASLWRNTEAFF. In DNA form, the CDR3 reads TGTGCCAGCCTTTGGAGGAACACTGAAGCTTTCTTT.

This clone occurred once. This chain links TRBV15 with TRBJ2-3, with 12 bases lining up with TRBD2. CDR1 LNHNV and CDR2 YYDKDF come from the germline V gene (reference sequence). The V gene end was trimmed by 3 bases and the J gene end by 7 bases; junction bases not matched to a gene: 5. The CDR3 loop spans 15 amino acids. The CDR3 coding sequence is TGTGCCACCAGCAGCCTAGCGGGGGGGCCTAATACGCAGTATTTT. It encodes CATSSLAGGPNTQYF.

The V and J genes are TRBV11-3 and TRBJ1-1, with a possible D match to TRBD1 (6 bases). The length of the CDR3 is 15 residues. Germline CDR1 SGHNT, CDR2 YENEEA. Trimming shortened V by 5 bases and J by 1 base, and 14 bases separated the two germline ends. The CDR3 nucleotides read TGTGCCAGCAGCGAATACGGGACACCGAACACTGAAGCTTTCTTT. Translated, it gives CASSEYGTPNTEAFF.

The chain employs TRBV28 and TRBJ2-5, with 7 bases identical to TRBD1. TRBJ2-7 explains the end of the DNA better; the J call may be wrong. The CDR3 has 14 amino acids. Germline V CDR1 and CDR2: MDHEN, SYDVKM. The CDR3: CASSPGTASYEQYF. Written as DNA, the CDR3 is TGTGCCAGCAGTCCCGGGACAGCCTCCTACGAGCAGTACTTC.